This T cell receptor (beta chain) was retrieved from a study of blood T cell repertoires in COVID-19. Study as a whole: Both acute and convalescent COVID-19 samples were obtained from the United States, Italy and Spain. T cells, B-cell-depleted T cells, or PBMCs supplied cDNA or gDNA.

V lost 7 bases and J lost 0, with 12 bases in between. Germline CDR1 SQVTM, CDR2 ANQGSEA. This CDR3 spans 14 amino acids. Methods used by the authors: Cell counts per sample came from amplifying reference gene primers. Some clones are missing from TCRdb's copy, which holds only in-frame ones; the method was immunoSEQ multiplex PCR. V, J and clone size derive from that table, while D and trimming were established from the DNA sequence. The sample lists about 190,000 clones; approximately 90% were seen once. This chain connects TRBV29-1 to TRBJ1-4; D is unresolved. The source material was peripheral blood. The TCR sequence derives from a man younger than 45 with acute or convalescent COVID-19. The CDR3 spells CSAILGATNEKLFF. For the CDR3, the DNA is TGCAGCGCAATCCTAGGTGCAACTAATGAAAAACTGTTTTTT.